Listed below are T cell receptor beta chains from one sample, sequenced in a study of shared T cell receptors in the human thymus. The protocol was immunoSEQ multiplex PCR, while the TCRdb copy is restricted to in-frame clones and leaves out a portion. The data contain hundreds of thousands of clones, roughly 88% of them singletons. This same sample was also taken into another study, of human thymus T cells.

Sequencing input: thymocytes. The receptors here all came from a boy under three years old with a congenital heart defect. Each CDR3 is given with its conserved first and last residue. D genes are given only for firm matches. Rows may omit the clone size; those that give it use once, few, many or a size class.

. | TRBJ2-3 | TRBV4-3 | . | CASSQGASHPGDTQYF | TGCGCCAGCAGCCAAGGGGCTAGCCACCCGGGGGATACGCAGTATTTT
. | TRBJ1-5 | TRBV5-4 | TRBD1 | CASSLGDPKGTGGNQPQHF | TGTGCCAGCAGCTTGGGCGACCCTAAGGGGACAGGGGGCAATCAGCCCCAGCATTTT
. | TRBJ1-4 | TRBV5-1 | . | CASSLRQLNEKLFF | TGCGCCAGCAGCTTACGACAGCTTAATGAAAAACTGTTTTTT
. | TRBJ1-3 | TRBV10-3 | . | CAGGTTSGNTIYF | TGTGCCGGCGGGACCACTTCTGGAAACACCATATATTTT
few | TRBJ2-1 | TRBV4-3 | TRBD1 | CASSLSTGGCLNEQFF | TGCGCCAGCAGCTTGTCGACAGGGGGCTGCCTCAATGAGCAGTTCTTC
. | TRBJ2-1 | TRBV4-3 | TRBD2 | CASSQDLFARLAGLISYNEQFF | TGCGCCAGCAGCCAAGATCTGTTTGCGCGGCTAGCGGGCCTCATCTCCTACAATGAGCAGTTCTTC
once | TRBJ2-7 | TRBV27 | TRBD2 | CASSSRGLAGVGDEQYF | TGTGCCAGCAGTTCCAGGGGACTAGCGGGAGTGGGCGACGAGCAGTACTTC
. | TRBJ2-5 | TRBV5-1 | . | CASSLAPRGPPETQYF | TGCGCCAGCAGCTTGGCCCCGAGAGGGCCCCCAGAGACCCAGTACTTC
. | TRBJ2-3 | TRBV2 | . | CASGGYYHSTDTQYF | TGTGCCAGCGGGGGGTATTACCATAGCACAGATACGCAGTATTTT
few | TRBJ1-5 | TRBV15 | . | CATSREVKGEYSNQPQHF | TGTGCCACCAGCAGAGAGGTGAAGGGGGAGTATAGCAATCAGCCCCAGCATTTT
. | TRBJ1-4 | TRBV14 | TRBD1 | CASSRAGTGPEKLFF | TGTGCCAGCAGCCGAGCCGGGACAGGCCCCGAAAAACTGTTTTTT
once | TRBJ2-7 | TRBV29-1 | . | CSGEQDRTYEQYF | TGCAGCGGGGAACAGGATCGGACCTACGAGCAGTACTTC
. | TRBJ2-5 | TRBV25-1 | TRBD1 | CASSQQGWETQYF | TGTGCCAGCAGCCAACAGGGGTGGGAGACCCAGTACTTC
once | TRBJ2-5 | TRBV19 | . | CASSIVVGAQETQYF | TGTGCCAGTAGTATCGTGGTGGGGGCCCAAGAGACCCAGTACTTC
. | TRBJ1-1 | TRBV30 | TRBD1 | CAWSDRGQSEAFF | TGTGCCTGGAGTGACAGGGGGCAGTCTGAAGCTTTCTTT
. | TRBJ1-1 | TRBV7-2 | TRBD1 | CASSLATRDRVGTEAFF | TGTGCCAGCAGCTTAGCAACCCGGGACAGGGTGGGCACTGAAGCTTTCTTT
. | TRBJ2-4 | TRBV4-1 | TRBD1 | CASSQTKGGRVGENIQYF | TGCGCCAGCAGTCAGACTAAAGGGGGCAGGGTAGGTGAAAACATTCAGTACTTC
. | TRBJ1-1 | TRBV2 | . | CASSPGLLNTEAFF | TGTGCCAGCAGCCCCGGACTCCTGAACACTGAAGCTTTCTTT
. | TRBJ2-7 | TRBV19 | . | CASSVSYRYNFAYEQYF | TGTGCCAGTAGTGTGTCCTACAGGTACAACTTTGCCTACGAGCAGTACTTC
once | TRBJ1-1 | TRBV21-1 | . | CASSKRGPKLDTEAFF | TGTGCCAGCAGCAAAAGAGGGCCGAAGTTGGACACTGAAGCTTTCTTT
. | TRBJ2-7 | TRBV7-2 | TRBD2 | CASSLAVAAPALAAPYEQYF | TGTGCCAGCAGCTTAGCGGTGGCGGCTCCGGCTCTAGCGGCCCCCTACGAGCAGTACTTC
. | TRBJ2-1 | TRBV4-3 | . | CASSREWHYNEQFF | TGCGCCAGCAGCCGAGAGTGGCACTACAATGAGCAGTTCTTC
. | TRBJ2-5 | TRBV5-1 | . | CATSRRERGETQYF | TGCGCCACATCAAGGCGGGAACGGGGCGAGACCCAGTACTTC
once | TRBJ1-1 | TRBV5-1 | . | CASSRRDTEAFF | TGCGCCAGCAGCCGCCGGGACACTGAAGCTTTCTTT
. | TRBJ1-1 | TRBV6-5 | . | CASKHHNTEAFF | TGTGCCAGCAAACACCATAACACTGAAGCTTTCTTT
. | TRBJ1-5 | TRBV27 | . | CASSLKYRVGQPQHF | TGTGCCAGCAGTTTAAAGTACAGGGTCGGTCAGCCCCAGCATTTT
. | TRBJ2-2 | TRBV10-2 | TRBD1 | CASSGASGQGARAGELFF | TGCGCCAGCAGTGGGGCCTCCGGACAGGGGGCGCGAGCCGGGGAGCTGTTTTTT
. | TRBJ2-2 | TRBV10-3 | . | CAIYDSNTGELFF | TGTGCCATCTATGACAGCAACACCGGGGAGCTGTTTTTT
once | TRBJ2-7 | TRBV10-1 | TRBD2 | CASSRGLAGVVIYEQYF | TGCGCCAGCAGCCGGGGACTAGCGGGAGTGGTGATCTACGAGCAGTACTTC
. | TRBJ2-1 | TRBV5-6 | TRBD1 | CASSHQPGQNYNEQFF | TGTGCCAGCAGCCACCAACCGGGACAGAACTACAATGAGCAGTTCTTC
. | TRBJ2-6 | TRBV27 | TRBD1 | CASSLRDSSRSGANVLTF | TGTGCCAGCAGTTTAAGGGACAGTAGTCGCTCTGGGGCCAACGTCCTGACTTTC
. | TRBJ1-2 | TRBV5-4 | TRBD1 | CASSPDRVQNGYTF | TGTGCCAGCAGCCCGGACAGGGTCCAGAATGGCTACACCTTC
. | TRBJ2-2 | TRBV19 | TRBD1 | CASSTDRQGFGELFF | TGTGCCAGTAGTACCGATAGACAGGGATTCGGGGAGCTGTTTTTT
. | TRBJ2-6 | TRBV5-4 | TRBD1 | CASSAGQGGGGANVLTF | TGTGCCAGCAGCGCTGGACAGGGGGGTGGTGGGGCCAACGTCCTGACTTTC
. | TRBJ2-5 | TRBV7-2 | . | CASNREPQETQYF | TGTGCCAGCAACCGGGAGCCCCAAGAGACCCAGTACTTC
. | TRBJ2-3 | TRBV6-5 | . | CASRTIADLTDTQYF | TGTGCCAGCAGAACCATAGCGGACCTCACAGATACGCAGTATTTT
once | TRBJ2-2 | TRBV4-3 | . | CASSQWSSAEELFF | TGCGCCAGCAGCCAATGGAGTAGCGCGGAGGAGCTGTTTTTT
. | TRBJ1-5 | TRBV12-5 | TRBD1 | CASGSGQGSSNQPQHF | TGTGCTAGTGGTTCCGGACAGGGGAGTAGCAATCAGCCCCAGCATTTT
. | TRBJ2-1 | TRBV15 | . | CATSRVPGEAYNEQFF | TGTGCCACCAGCAGAGTCCCGGGAGAGGCCTACAATGAGCAGTTCTTC
once | TRBJ2-1 | TRBV30 | TRBD2 | CAWRTSRNEQFF | TGTGCCTGGAGGACTAGCCGAAATGAGCAGTTCTTC
. | TRBJ2-3 | TRBV12-5 | . | CASGLVSSGPGTDTQYF | TGTGCTAGTGGTTTGGTTTCGAGCGGTCCCGGCACAGATACGCAGTATTTT
. | TRBJ2-1 | TRBV11-3 | . | CASSISPLWAQHNEQFF | TGTGCCAGCAGCATAAGCCCGTTGTGGGCTCAGCACAATGAGCAGTTCTTC
. | TRBJ2-5 | TRBV7-2 | TRBD2 | CASSLAGGLQETQYF | TGTGCCAGCAGCTTAGCGGGAGGGCTCCAAGAGACCCAGTACTTC
. | TRBJ2-1 | TRBV4-1 | TRBD2 | CASSQGTGTSYNEQFF | TGCGCCAGCAGCCAAGGGACCGGGACTAGCTACAATGAGCAGTTCTTC
. | TRBJ2-1 | TRBV7-9 | . | CATTAKQPYNEQFF | TGTGCCACTACAGCTAAGCAGCCGTACAATGAGCAGTTCTTC
. | TRBJ2-5 | TRBV4-2 | TRBD2 | CASSQDRQASGTQETQYF | TGTGCCAGCAGCCAAGATAGACAGGCTAGCGGGACCCAAGAGACCCAGTACTTC
once | TRBJ2-1 | TRBV6-5 | TRBD2 | CASRETSGSKKVF | TGTGCCAGCAGGGAAACTAGCGGGAGTAAAAAGGTCTTC
. | TRBJ2-3 | TRBV29-1 | TRBD2 | CSVETSGNTDTQYF | TGCAGCGTTGAAACTAGCGGGAACACAGATACGCAGTATTTT
. | TRBJ2-2 | TRBV19 | TRBD2 | CASQTEREGLDRTGELFF | TGTGCCAGTCAGACCGAGCGGGAGGGCCTGGATCGCACCGGGGAGCTGTTTTTT
. | TRBJ2-1 | TRBV5-4 | TRBD2 | CASSLGPGLAGSSSYNEQFF | TGTGCCAGCAGCTTGGGCCCAGGGCTAGCGGGATCAAGCTCCTACAATGAGCAGTTCTTC